Described below is a single TCR beta chain sequence and its context. The target antigen is unknown. Sequenced by immunoSEQ multiplex PCR; TCRdb stores in-frame clones only, minus some. In the table there are approximately 93,000 clones, approximately 89% of which are singletons. The source of the sample is a study of T cell responses to AZD1222 COVID-19 vaccine. Study-level points and caveats: Recipients of AZD1222 seropositive at baseline numbered only five or six. None of the repertoires were sampled until the peak T cell response had passed.

V was trimmed by 5 bases and J by 7 bases, leaving 12 bases between them. Germline values: CDR1 SGHKS, CDR2 YYEKEE (reference sequence). This CDR3 comprises 13 residues. V usage is TRBV5-5 and J usage is TRBJ2-2; D gene ambiguous. This receptor was taken from an adult who received the AZD1222 COVID-19 vaccine. The sequenced sample was peripheral blood, obtained 28 days after the second AZD1222 dose. This CDR3 reads CASSHGRYGELFF. The CDR3, as DNA: TGTGCCAGCAGTCATGGAAGATACGGGGAGCTGTTTTTT.